This T cell receptor beta chain emerged from a study of T cells in Graves' hyperthyroidism and ophthalmopathy. Notes on the study in general: Progression to ophthalmopathy was predicted a median of 6.5 months early.

Among the patients, aged 18 to 65, hyperthyroidism was newly diagnosed and had lasted under 2 months. Uncontrolled infection, other autoimmune disease, pregnancy or lactation led to exclusion. This CDR3 is 15 amino acids long. V shed 3 bases and J shed 6 bases, with 17 bases lying between them. Germline V gene sequence: CDR1 LGHDT, CDR2 YNNKEL (reference sequence). This clonotype was found many times. As yet, its antigen is unknown. There were TCR beta CDR3 regions amplified from RNA transcripts. First-round RT-PCR of the TCR CDR3 relied on the HTBI primer set. TCRdb re-called the multiplex PCR reads with MiXCR, one entry per CDR3 protein. The table shows a few hundred thousand distinct CDR3 sequences, with 15% to 17% occurring only once.

Sequencing was carried out using blood. The V call is TRBV3-1, the J call TRBJ1-2; D is perhaps TRBD1 (5 bases). This TCR was recovered from a woman in her 30s with Graves' hyperthyroidism. This chain's CDR3 is CASSHPQGYRDGYTF. The CDR3 DNA reads as TGTGCCAGCAGCCATCCGCAGGGTTATCGTGATGGCTACACCTTC.